This TCR beta chain was recorded in a study of vaccination effects on CD4 cells after COVID-19. Study-wide findings and caveats: In the study, convalescent patients were few, and early post-infection timepoints were absent. Clones from infection and from vaccination both contracted markedly late after vaccination.

The data were produced by immunoSEQ multiplex PCR, yet TCRdb's version contains in-frame clones alone and is incomplete. The data hold tens of thousands of clones, with approximately 79% observed a single time. Prior to sequencing, the ViraFEST assay stimulated PBMC with viral peptide pools, which expanded the antigen-specific CD4+ T cells. With roughly nine days of culture completed, CD4+ T cells were isolated. No vaccinee had earlier SARS-CoV-2 infection, and nucleocapsid antibodies were negative. PBMC were cultured at roughly 2.2 million per well with 10 IU/ml IL-2 and 10 ug/ml peptides. The authors replaced half the medium with IL-2 medium on days 3 and 7. A word on this clone: The antigen is unknown.

This CDR3 is built from 13 residues. Trimming pared 8 bases from V and 0 bases from J, leaving 7 bases between. Specimen: CD4+ T cells from PBMCs cultured with HCoV-OC43 spike peptides, collected before COVID-19 vaccination. This sample's subset: HCoV-OC43 spike overlapping peptide pool stimulation. This receptor was identified in a human donor who received a COVID-19 vaccine. J is TRBJ2-2 and V is TRBV12-3 or TRBV12-4; unclear D gene. CDR3 nucleotides: TGTGCCAGCGGGAAAACGAACACCGGGGAGCTGTTTTTT. This encodes CASGKTNTGELFF.